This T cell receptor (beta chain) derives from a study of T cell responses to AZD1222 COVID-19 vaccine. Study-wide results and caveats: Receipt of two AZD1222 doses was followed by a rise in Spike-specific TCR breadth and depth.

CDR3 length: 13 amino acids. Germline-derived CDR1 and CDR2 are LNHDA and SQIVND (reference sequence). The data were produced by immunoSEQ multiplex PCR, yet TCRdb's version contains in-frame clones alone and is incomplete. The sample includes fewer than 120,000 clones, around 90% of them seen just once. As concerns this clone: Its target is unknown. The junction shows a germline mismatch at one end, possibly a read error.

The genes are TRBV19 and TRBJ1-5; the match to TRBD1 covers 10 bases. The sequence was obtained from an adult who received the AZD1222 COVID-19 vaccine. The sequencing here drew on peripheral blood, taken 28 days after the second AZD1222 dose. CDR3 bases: TGTGCGAGTACAGGACAGGGGGTCCAGCCCCAGCATTTT. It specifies CASTGQGVQPQHF.